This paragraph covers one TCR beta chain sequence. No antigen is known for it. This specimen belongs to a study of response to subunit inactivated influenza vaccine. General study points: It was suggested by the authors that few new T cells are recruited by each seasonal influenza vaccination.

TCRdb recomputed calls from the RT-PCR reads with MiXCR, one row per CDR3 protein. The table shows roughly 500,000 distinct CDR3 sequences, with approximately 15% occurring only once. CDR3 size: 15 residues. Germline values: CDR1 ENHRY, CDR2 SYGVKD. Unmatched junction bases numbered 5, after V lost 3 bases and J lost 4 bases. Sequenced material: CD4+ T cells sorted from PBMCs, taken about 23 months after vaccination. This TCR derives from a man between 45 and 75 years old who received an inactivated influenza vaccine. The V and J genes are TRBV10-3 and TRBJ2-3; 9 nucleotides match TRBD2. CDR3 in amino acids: CAISEYSGSADTQYF. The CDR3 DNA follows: TGTGCCATCAGTGAATATAGCGGGAGTGCAGATACGCAGTATTTT.